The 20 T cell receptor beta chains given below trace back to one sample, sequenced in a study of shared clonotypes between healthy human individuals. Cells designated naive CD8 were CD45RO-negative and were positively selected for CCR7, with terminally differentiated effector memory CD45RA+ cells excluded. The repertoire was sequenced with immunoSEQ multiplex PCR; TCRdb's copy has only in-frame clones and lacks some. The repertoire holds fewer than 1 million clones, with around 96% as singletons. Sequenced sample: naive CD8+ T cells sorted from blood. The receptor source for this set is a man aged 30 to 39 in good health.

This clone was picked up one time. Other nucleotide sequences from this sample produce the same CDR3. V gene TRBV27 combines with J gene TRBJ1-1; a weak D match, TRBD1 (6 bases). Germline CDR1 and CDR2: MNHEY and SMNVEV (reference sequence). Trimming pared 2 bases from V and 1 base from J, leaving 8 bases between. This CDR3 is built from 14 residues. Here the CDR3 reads CASSLTGPNTEAFF. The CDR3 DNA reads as TGTGCCAGCAGTTTAACAGGGCCGAACACTGAAGCTTTCTTT.

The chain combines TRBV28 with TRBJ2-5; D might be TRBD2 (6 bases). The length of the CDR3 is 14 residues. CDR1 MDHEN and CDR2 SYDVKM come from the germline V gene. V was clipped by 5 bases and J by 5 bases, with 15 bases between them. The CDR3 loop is CASSSGFPGETQYF. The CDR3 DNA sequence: TGTGCCAGCAGTAGCGGGTTTCCTGGGGAGACCCAGTACTTC.

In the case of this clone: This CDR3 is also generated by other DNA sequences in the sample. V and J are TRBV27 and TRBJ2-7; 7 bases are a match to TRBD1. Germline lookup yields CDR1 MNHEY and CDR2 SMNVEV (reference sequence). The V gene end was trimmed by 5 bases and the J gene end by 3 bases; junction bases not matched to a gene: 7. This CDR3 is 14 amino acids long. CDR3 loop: CASSTYRDSYEQYF. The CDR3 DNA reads TGTGCCAGCAGTACGTACCGGGACAGCTACGAGCAGTACTTC.

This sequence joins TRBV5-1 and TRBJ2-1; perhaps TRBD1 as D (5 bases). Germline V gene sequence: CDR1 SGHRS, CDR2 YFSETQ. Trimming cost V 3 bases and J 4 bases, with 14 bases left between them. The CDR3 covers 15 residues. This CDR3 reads CASSSSATAYNEQFF. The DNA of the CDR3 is TGCGCCAGCAGCTCGTCCGCGACAGCTTACAATGAGCAGTTCTTC.

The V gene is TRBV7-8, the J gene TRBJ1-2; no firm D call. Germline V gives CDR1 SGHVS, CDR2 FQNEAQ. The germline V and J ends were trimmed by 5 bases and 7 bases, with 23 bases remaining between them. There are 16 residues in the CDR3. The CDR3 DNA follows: TGTGCCAGCAGCCCCTATGAGGGAGGACGCAACCTTGGCTACACCTTC. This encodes CASSPYEGGRNLGYTF.

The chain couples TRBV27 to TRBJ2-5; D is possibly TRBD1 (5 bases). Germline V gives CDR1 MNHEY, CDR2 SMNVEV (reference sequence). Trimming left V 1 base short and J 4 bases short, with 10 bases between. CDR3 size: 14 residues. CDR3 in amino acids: CASSLFGAGETQYF. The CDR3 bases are TGTGCCAGCAGTTTATTTGGGGCAGGAGAGACCCAGTACTTC.

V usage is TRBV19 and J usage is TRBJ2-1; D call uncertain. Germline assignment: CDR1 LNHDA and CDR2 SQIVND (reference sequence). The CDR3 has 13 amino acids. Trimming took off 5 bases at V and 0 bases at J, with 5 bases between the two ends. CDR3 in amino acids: CASSPGSYNEQFF. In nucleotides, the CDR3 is TGTGCCAGTAGTCCCGGCTCCTACAATGAGCAGTTCTTC.

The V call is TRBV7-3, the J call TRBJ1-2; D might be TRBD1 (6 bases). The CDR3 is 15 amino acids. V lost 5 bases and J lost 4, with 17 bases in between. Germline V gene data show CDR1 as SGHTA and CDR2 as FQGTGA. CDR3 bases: TGTGCCAGCAGCCCCAGCGGGGGCAGGGGCTATGGCTACACCTTC. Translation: CASSPSGGRGYGYTF.

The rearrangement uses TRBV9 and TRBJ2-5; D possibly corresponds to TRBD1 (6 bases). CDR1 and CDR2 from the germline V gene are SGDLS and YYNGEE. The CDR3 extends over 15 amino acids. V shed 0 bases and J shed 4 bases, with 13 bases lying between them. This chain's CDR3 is CASSVEGHLGETQYF. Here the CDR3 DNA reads TGTGCCAGCAGCGTAGAGGGACACCTGGGAGAGACCCAGTACTTC.

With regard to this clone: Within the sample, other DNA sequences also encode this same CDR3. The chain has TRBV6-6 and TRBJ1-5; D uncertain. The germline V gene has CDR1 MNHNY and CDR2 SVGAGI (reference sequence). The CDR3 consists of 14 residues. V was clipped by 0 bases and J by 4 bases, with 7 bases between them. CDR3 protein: CASSYSSGNQPQHF. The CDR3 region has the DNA TGTGCCAGCAGTTACTCGAGCGGGAATCAGCCCCAGCATTTT.

DNA of the CDR3: TGTGCCAGCACTCTATCGGGGGGCGCTTATTTGTCGCTCAATGAGCAGTTCTTC. Protein sequence: CASTLSGGAYLSLNEQFF. The V call is TRBV28, the J call TRBJ2-1, with TRBD2 as a possible D gene (7 bases). Germline V gene data show CDR1 as MDHEN and CDR2 as SYDVKM. The CDR3 totals 18 residues. The V end was cut by 7 bases, the J end by 6 bases, with 28 bases between. The variable domain in full, completed from reference TRBV28 and TRBJ2-1, reads DVKVTQSSRYLVKRTGEKVFLECVQDMDHENMFWYRQDPGLGLRLIYFSYDVKMKEKGDIPEGYSVSREKKERFSLILESASTNQTSMYLCASTLSGGAYLSLNEQFFGPGTRLTVL.

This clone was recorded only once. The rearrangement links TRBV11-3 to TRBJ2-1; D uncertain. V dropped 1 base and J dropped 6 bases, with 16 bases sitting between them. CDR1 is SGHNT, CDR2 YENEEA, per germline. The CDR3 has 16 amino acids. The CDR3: CASSLGRTGSRNEQFF. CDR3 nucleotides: TGTGCCAGCAGCTTAGGGCGTACCGGATCACGCAATGAGCAGTTCTTC.

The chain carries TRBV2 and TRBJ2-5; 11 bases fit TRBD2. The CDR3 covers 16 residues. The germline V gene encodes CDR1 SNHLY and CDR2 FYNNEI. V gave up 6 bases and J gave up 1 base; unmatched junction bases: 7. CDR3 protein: CASRPRLAGSQETQYF. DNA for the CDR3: TGTGCCAGCAGGCCCCGACTAGCGGGGAGCCAAGAGACCCAGTACTTC.

Written as DNA, the CDR3 is TGTGCCAGCAGTGAGGTAGCGGGAGAGTGGGAGACCCAGTACTTC. Translating gives CASSEVAGEWETQYF. The rearrangement links TRBV25-1 to TRBJ2-5; 9 bases agree with TRBD2. The CDR3 loop spans 15 amino acids. V lost 3 bases, J lost 5 bases, and 7 bases stayed unmatched. Germline CDR1 MGHDK, CDR2 SYGVNS.

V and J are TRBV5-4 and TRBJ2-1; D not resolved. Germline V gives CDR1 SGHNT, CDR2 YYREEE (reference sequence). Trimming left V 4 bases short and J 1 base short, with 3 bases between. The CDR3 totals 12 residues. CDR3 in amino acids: CASSRSYNEQFF. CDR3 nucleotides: TGTGCCAGCAGCCGTTCCTACAATGAGCAGTTCTTC.

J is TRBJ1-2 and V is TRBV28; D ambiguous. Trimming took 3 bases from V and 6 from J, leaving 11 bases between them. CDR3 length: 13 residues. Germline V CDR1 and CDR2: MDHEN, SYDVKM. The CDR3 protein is CASSLGGFDGYTF. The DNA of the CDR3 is TGTGCCAGCAGTTTGGGCGGATTTGATGGCTACACCTTC.

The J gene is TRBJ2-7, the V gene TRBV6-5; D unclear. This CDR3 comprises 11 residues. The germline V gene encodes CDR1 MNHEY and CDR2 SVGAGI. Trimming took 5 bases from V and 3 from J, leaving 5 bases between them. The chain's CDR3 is CASSNFYEQYF. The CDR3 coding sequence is TGTGCCAGCAGTAATTTCTACGAGCAGTACTTC.

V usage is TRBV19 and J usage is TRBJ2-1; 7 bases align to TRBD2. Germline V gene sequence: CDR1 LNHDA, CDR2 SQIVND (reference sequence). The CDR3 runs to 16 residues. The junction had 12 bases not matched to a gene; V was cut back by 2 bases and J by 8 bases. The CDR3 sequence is CASSIFPQREADEQFF. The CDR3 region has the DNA TGTGCCAGTAGTATATTCCCTCAGCGGGAAGCTGATGAGCAGTTCTTC.

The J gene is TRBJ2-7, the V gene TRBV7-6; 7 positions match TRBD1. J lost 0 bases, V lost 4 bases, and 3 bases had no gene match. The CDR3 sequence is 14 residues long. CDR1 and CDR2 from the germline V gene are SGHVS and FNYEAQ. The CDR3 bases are TGTGCCAGCAGCTCCGGGACAGACTCCTACGAGCAGTACTTC. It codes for CASSSGTDSYEQYF.

In DNA form, the CDR3 reads TGTGCCAGCAGCTCCCAGGGGTACGGGGAGCTGTTTTTT. Protein: CASSSQGYGELFF. This chain connects TRBV13 to TRBJ2-2; possibly TRBD1 for D (6 bases). CDR3 length: 13 residues. CDR1 and CDR2 (germline): PRHDT, FYEKMQ (reference sequence). Trimming shortened V by 4 bases and J by 7 bases, and 10 bases separated the two germline ends.